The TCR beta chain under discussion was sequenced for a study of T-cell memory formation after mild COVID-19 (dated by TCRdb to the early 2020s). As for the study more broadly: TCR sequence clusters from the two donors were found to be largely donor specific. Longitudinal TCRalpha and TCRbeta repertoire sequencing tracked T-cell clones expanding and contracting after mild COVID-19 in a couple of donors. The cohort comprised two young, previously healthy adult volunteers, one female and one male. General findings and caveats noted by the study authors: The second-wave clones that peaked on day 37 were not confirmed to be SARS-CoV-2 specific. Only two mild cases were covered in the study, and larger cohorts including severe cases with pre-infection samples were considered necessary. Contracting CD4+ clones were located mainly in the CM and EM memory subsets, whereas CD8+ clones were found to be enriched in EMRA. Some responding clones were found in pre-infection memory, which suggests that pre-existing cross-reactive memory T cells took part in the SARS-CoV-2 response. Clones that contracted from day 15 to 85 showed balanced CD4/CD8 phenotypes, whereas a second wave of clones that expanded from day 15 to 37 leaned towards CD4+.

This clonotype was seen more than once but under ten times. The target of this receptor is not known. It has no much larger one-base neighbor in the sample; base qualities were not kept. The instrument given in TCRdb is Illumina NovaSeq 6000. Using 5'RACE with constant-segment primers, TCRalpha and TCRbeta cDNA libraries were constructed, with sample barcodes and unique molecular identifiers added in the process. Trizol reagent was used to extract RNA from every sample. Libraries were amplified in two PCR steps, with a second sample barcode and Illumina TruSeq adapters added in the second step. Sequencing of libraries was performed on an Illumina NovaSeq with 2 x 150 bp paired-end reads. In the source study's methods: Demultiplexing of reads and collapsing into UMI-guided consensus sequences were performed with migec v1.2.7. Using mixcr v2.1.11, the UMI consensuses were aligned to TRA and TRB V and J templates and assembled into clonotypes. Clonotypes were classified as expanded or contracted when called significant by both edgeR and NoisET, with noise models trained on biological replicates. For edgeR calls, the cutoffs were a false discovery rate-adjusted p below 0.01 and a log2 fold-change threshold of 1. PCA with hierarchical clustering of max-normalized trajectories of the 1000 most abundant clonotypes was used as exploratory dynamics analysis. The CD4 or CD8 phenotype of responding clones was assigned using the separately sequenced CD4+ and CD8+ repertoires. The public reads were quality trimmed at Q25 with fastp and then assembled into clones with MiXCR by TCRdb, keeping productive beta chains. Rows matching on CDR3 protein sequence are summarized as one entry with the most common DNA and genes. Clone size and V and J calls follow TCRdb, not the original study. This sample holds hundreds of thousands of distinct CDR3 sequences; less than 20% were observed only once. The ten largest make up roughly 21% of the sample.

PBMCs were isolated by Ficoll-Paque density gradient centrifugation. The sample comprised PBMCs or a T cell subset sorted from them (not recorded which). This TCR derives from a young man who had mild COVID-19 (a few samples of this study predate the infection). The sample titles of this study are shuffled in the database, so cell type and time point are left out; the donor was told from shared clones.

The DNA is as follows: TGCGCCAGCAGGAGAAACGGGGAAAGCTCCTACGAGCAGTACTTC. It encodes CASRRNGESSYEQYF. This sequence uses TRBV5-1 and TRBJ2-7; a weak D assignment points to TRBD2 (5 bases agree). The CDR3 spans 15 residues, from the cysteine through the phenylalanine. The read is trimmed to its CDR3 DNA, 45 bases read in frame from base 1. CDR1 and CDR2, per the germline V gene, are SGHRS and YFSETQ. V is shortened by 5 bases, J by 0 bases, and the region joining them spans 15 bases. Reference TRBV5-1 and TRBJ2-7 proteins supply the regions before and after the CDR3; the full variable domain is: KAGVTQTPRYLIKTRGQQVTLSCSPISGHRSVSWYQQTPGQGLQFLFEYFSETQRNKGNFPGRFSGRQFSNSRSEMNVSTLELGDSALYLCASRRNGESSYEQYFGPGTRLTVT.